A selection of T cell receptor beta chains follows, all from one sample in a study of OX40 agonist ivuxolimab in advanced cancers. The assay was immunoSEQ multiplex PCR, and TCRdb's table has in-frame clones only and misses some. This table holds tens of thousands of clones, more than 85% found once. The sequencing used CD4+ or CD8+ T cells sorted from blood, collected in a trial of the OX40 agonist ivuxolimab. The receptors come from an adult with an advanced solid tumor such as melanoma, head and neck, liver or kidney cancer. Each CDR3 is given with its conserved first and last residue. Each record gives: V gene, J gene, clone size, D gene, CDR3 DNA, CDR3 protein. The D gene is left open where the match is weak. Clone size is given for some rows only: seen once, a few or many times, or a class if the clone is expanded.

v_call: TRBV21-1; j_call: TRBJ2-2; clone_size: NA; d_call: NA; cdr3_nt: TGTGCCAGCAGCAAAGGTTGCCGTAAGCGAGACACCGGGGAGCTGTTTTTT; cdr3_aa: CASSKGCRKRDTGELFF
v_call: TRBV15; j_call: TRBJ2-3; clone_size: NA; d_call: TRBD1; cdr3_nt: TGTGCCACCAGCAGAGGGACAGGGGGCACAGATACGCAGTATTTT; cdr3_aa: CATSRGTGGTDTQYF
v_call: TRBV4-1; j_call: TRBJ2-7; clone_size: NA; d_call: NA; cdr3_nt: TGCGCCAGCAGCCAAGGGGCAGAAACCTACGAGCAGTACTTC; cdr3_aa: CASSQGAETYEQYF
v_call: TRBV5-4; j_call: TRBJ1-1; clone_size: NA; d_call: NA; cdr3_nt: TGTGCCAGCAGCTTGGCGGGGCAGCGCCCTAGAGCTTTCTTT; cdr3_aa: CASSLAGQRPRAFF
v_call: TRBV4-1; j_call: TRBJ1-5; clone_size: NA; d_call: TRBD1; cdr3_nt: TGCGCCAGCAGCCAAGATCAGGGGGCTCAGCCCCAGCATTTT; cdr3_aa: CASSQDQGAQPQHF
v_call: TRBV6-5; j_call: TRBJ2-7; clone_size: NA; d_call: TRBD2; cdr3_nt: TGTGCCAGCAGTTACCCTAGCGGGGGGGCCTCCTACGAGCAGTACTTC; cdr3_aa: CASSYPSGGASYEQYF
v_call: TRBV6-6; j_call: TRBJ1-6; clone_size: NA; d_call: NA; cdr3_nt: TGTGCCAGCAGTTACCCCGGTGTCGGCGACGGATCACCCCTCCACTTT; cdr3_aa: CASSYPGVGDGSPLHF
v_call: TRBV5-6; j_call: TRBJ2-3; clone_size: NA; d_call: TRBD1; cdr3_nt: TGTGCCAGCAGTTCAAGACAGGGTCTGGCAGATACGCAGTATTTT; cdr3_aa: CASSSRQGLADTQYF
v_call: TRBV2; j_call: TRBJ2-3; clone_size: NA; d_call: NA; cdr3_nt: TGTGCCAGCAGTGAATTTCAGGGCGCTAGCACAGATACGCAGTATTTT; cdr3_aa: CASSEFQGASTDTQYF
v_call: TRBV6-6; j_call: TRBJ1-1; clone_size: NA; d_call: TRBD1; cdr3_nt: TGTGCCGGCAGAGGGGACAGGGGGCTAAACACTGAAGCTTTCTTT; cdr3_aa: CAGRGDRGLNTEAFF
v_call: TRBV11-2; j_call: TRBJ1-1; clone_size: few; d_call: NA; cdr3_nt: TGTGCCAGCAGCTTGGGGGCCGGGACTGAAGCTTTCTTT; cdr3_aa: CASSLGAGTEAFF
v_call: TRBV6-5; j_call: TRBJ2-5; clone_size: NA; d_call: NA; cdr3_nt: TGTGCCAGCAGTTACTCGGTGGCGGAGACCCAGTACTTC; cdr3_aa: CASSYSVAETQYF
v_call: TRBV11-2; j_call: TRBJ2-7; clone_size: NA; d_call: NA; cdr3_nt: TGTGCCAGCAGGACTAACTACGAGCAGTACTTC; cdr3_aa: CASRTNYEQYF
v_call: TRBV9; j_call: TRBJ2-7; clone_size: once; d_call: NA; cdr3_nt: TGTGCCAGCAGCGTAGGGGCGAGCTACGAGCAGTACTTC; cdr3_aa: CASSVGASYEQYF
v_call: TRBV7-9; j_call: TRBJ1-2; clone_size: NA; d_call: NA; cdr3_nt: TGTGCCAGCAGCTTAGCGTTAGGAGATGGCTACACCTTC; cdr3_aa: CASSLALGDGYTF
v_call: TRBV7-9; j_call: TRBJ1-1; clone_size: NA; d_call: NA; cdr3_nt: TGTGCCGGGGTGGGGGAGAACACTGAAGCTTTCTTT; cdr3_aa: CAGVGENTEAFF
v_call: TRBV9; j_call: TRBJ2-1; clone_size: NA; d_call: NA; cdr3_nt: TGTGCCAGCAGCGTGGGGGGGCGTATCGATGAGCAGTTCTTC; cdr3_aa: CASSVGGRIDEQFF
v_call: TRBV9; j_call: TRBJ2-7; clone_size: NA; d_call: TRBD1; cdr3_nt: TGTGCCAGCAGCCCCCACAGGGGGTGGTACGAGCAGTACTTC; cdr3_aa: CASSPHRGWYEQYF
v_call: TRBV9; j_call: TRBJ1-1; clone_size: few; d_call: NA; cdr3_nt: TGTGCCAGCAGCCGGGGTGGAGAAGCTTTCTTT; cdr3_aa: CASSRGGEAFF
v_call: TRBV7-9; j_call: TRBJ1-5; clone_size: NA; d_call: NA; cdr3_nt: TGTGCCAGCAGCTTCACGGGCCAGCCCCAGCATTTT; cdr3_aa: CASSFTGQPQHF
v_call: TRBV7-9; j_call: TRBJ1-2; clone_size: NA; d_call: NA; cdr3_nt: TGTGCCAGCAGCCACGGTGGGACCAAAGATGGCTACACCTTC; cdr3_aa: CASSHGGTKDGYTF
v_call: TRBV2; j_call: TRBJ2-7; clone_size: NA; d_call: TRBD2; cdr3_nt: TGTGCCAGCAGTGAAGGGACTAGCGGGGGTCTATACGAGCAGTACTTC; cdr3_aa: CASSEGTSGGLYEQYF
v_call: TRBV7-9; j_call: TRBJ2-1; clone_size: NA; d_call: TRBD1; cdr3_nt: TGTGCCAGCAGCCATCCGGGACAGGGTTACAATGAGCAGTTCTTC; cdr3_aa: CASSHPGQGYNEQFF
v_call: TRBV7-9; j_call: TRBJ1-3; clone_size: NA; d_call: NA; cdr3_nt: TGTGCCAGCAGCTTAGCGGAAAGAAACACCATATATTTT; cdr3_aa: CASSLAERNTIYF
v_call: TRBV4-1; j_call: TRBJ2-3; clone_size: NA; d_call: NA; cdr3_nt: TGCGCCAGCAGCCAGGGCGTGAATACGCAGTATTTT; cdr3_aa: CASSQGVNTQYF
v_call: TRBV7-6; j_call: TRBJ2-3; clone_size: few; d_call: NA; cdr3_nt: TGTGCCAGCAGCTTGGGCACAGATACGCAGTATTTT; cdr3_aa: CASSLGTDTQYF
v_call: TRBV9; j_call: TRBJ2-2; clone_size: NA; d_call: TRBD2; cdr3_nt: TGTGCCAGCAGCCCCCTCCCACTAGCGGGGGACCACACCGGGGAGCTGTTTTTT; cdr3_aa: CASSPLPLAGDHTGELFF
v_call: TRBV15; j_call: TRBJ1-1; clone_size: NA; d_call: NA; cdr3_nt: TGTGCCACCAGCAGAGAAGTGGATGACACTGAAGCTTTCTTT; cdr3_aa: CATSREVDDTEAFF
v_call: TRBV7-6; j_call: TRBJ1-1; clone_size: NA; d_call: NA; cdr3_nt: TGTGCCAGCAGCTTAGAGCTCGGTGGCACTGAAGCTTTCTTT; cdr3_aa: CASSLELGGTEAFF
v_call: TRBV27; j_call: TRBJ1-1; clone_size: NA; d_call: TRBD1; cdr3_nt: TGTGCCAGCAGTTTATCGCCCTGGACAGGGGATGAAGCTTTCTTT; cdr3_aa: CASSLSPWTGDEAFF
v_call: TRBV9; j_call: TRBJ1-4; clone_size: NA; d_call: NA; cdr3_nt: TGTGCCAGCAGCGTAGTGGGGGCAACTAATGAAAAACTGTTTTTT; cdr3_aa: CASSVVGATNEKLFF
v_call: TRBV18; j_call: TRBJ2-7; clone_size: NA; d_call: NA; cdr3_nt: TGTGCCAGCTCAACGAAGAACGCCCGAGAATTAACAGGTAACGACGAGCAGTACTTC; cdr3_aa: CASSTKNARELTGNDEQYF
v_call: TRBV2; j_call: TRBJ1-1; clone_size: NA; d_call: TRBD1; cdr3_nt: TGTGCCAGCAGTGAGTGGACAGGGGGGGGGATTGAAGCTTTCTTT; cdr3_aa: CASSEWTGGGIEAFF
v_call: TRBV5-1; j_call: TRBJ2-4; clone_size: NA; d_call: TRBD1; cdr3_nt: TGCGCCAGCGCGGACAGGGACGTCGACAAAAACATTCAGTACTTC; cdr3_aa: CASADRDVDKNIQYF
v_call: TRBV7-9; j_call: TRBJ2-7; clone_size: once; d_call: TRBD1; cdr3_nt: TGTGCCAGCAGCGGGGGACAGAGCTACGAGCAGTACTTC; cdr3_aa: CASSGGQSYEQYF
v_call: TRBV7-6; j_call: TRBJ1-6; clone_size: NA; d_call: NA; cdr3_nt: TGTGCCAGCAGCTCCGTGGGGGAGAATTCACCCCTCCACTTT; cdr3_aa: CASSSVGENSPLHF
v_call: TRBV11-2; j_call: TRBJ1-1; clone_size: NA; d_call: NA; cdr3_nt: TGTGCCAGCAGCTTAACTCGCGCCCCGGGGAGGACTGAAGCTTTCTTT; cdr3_aa: CASSLTRAPGRTEAFF
v_call: TRBV27; j_call: TRBJ1-2; clone_size: NA; d_call: NA; cdr3_nt: TGTGCCAGCAGTTTATCCTCTGGGTATGGCTACACCTTC; cdr3_aa: CASSLSSGYGYTF
v_call: TRBV16; j_call: TRBJ1-5; clone_size: NA; d_call: TRBD1; cdr3_nt: TGTGCCAGCAGCCAATTCCCAGGGGGTAGCAATCAGCCCCAGCATTTT; cdr3_aa: CASSQFPGGSNQPQHF
v_call: TRBV29-1; j_call: TRBJ1-1; clone_size: few; d_call: NA; cdr3_nt: TGCAGCGTTGAAGATAACAGACAGAACACTGAAGCTTTCTTT; cdr3_aa: CSVEDNRQNTEAFF
v_call: TRBV7-9; j_call: TRBJ1-1; clone_size: NA; d_call: NA; cdr3_nt: TGTGCCAGCAGCTCCCGGACAGCCATGAACACTGAAGCTTTCTTT; cdr3_aa: CASSSRTAMNTEAFF
v_call: TRBV6-4; j_call: TRBJ2-1; clone_size: few; d_call: TRBD2; cdr3_nt: TGTGCCAGCAGTGACTCGCGGGGGGGCTACAATGAGCAGTTCTTC; cdr3_aa: CASSDSRGGYNEQFF
v_call: TRBV28; j_call: TRBJ1-2; clone_size: NA; d_call: NA; cdr3_nt: TGTGCCAGCAAGGGGATGGTCTATGGCTACACCTTC; cdr3_aa: CASKGMVYGYTF
v_call: TRBV29-1; j_call: TRBJ2-7; clone_size: NA; d_call: NA; cdr3_nt: TGCAGCGCTGAAGAGGGTGGGGGAGGCGAGCAGTACTTC; cdr3_aa: CSAEEGGGGEQYF
v_call: TRBV5-1; j_call: TRBJ2-6; clone_size: NA; d_call: NA; cdr3_nt: TGCGCCAGCAGCCCACAGAACATAGCTGGGGCCAACGTCCTGACTTTC; cdr3_aa: CASSPQNIAGANVLTF
v_call: TRBV2; j_call: TRBJ2-5; clone_size: NA; d_call: NA; cdr3_nt: TGTGCCAGCAGTGAAGGTTCGTCGTCGCGGGGCTACACAGGGACCCAGTACTTC; cdr3_aa: CASSEGSSSRGYTGTQYF
v_call: TRBV6-5; j_call: TRBJ1-2; clone_size: NA; d_call: TRBD1; cdr3_nt: TGTGCCAGCAGTCCGGGACAGGGGTACTATGGCTACACCTTC; cdr3_aa: CASSPGQGYYGYTF
v_call: TRBV7-9; j_call: TRBJ1-1; clone_size: NA; d_call: TRBD1; cdr3_nt: TGTGCCAGCAGCCATGGGGACAGTGGGAACACTGAAGCTTTCTTT; cdr3_aa: CASSHGDSGNTEAFF
v_call: TRBV5-1; j_call: TRBJ2-7; clone_size: NA; d_call: TRBD2; cdr3_nt: TGCGCCAGCAGCTTGGATCTCACGGGGGGAAACGAGCAGTACTTC; cdr3_aa: CASSLDLTGGNEQYF
v_call: TRBV10-3; j_call: TRBJ2-5; clone_size: once; d_call: NA; cdr3_nt: TGTGCCATCAGTGAGTTGAGCGATAGGGAGACCCAGTACTTC; cdr3_aa: CAISELSDRETQYF
v_call: TRBV11-2; j_call: TRBJ2-3; clone_size: NA; d_call: NA; cdr3_nt: TGTGCCAGCAGCTTTCAGCCAGATACGCAGTATTTT; cdr3_aa: CASSFQPDTQYF
v_call: TRBV4-1; j_call: TRBJ2-6; clone_size: NA; d_call: TRBD2; cdr3_nt: TGCGCCAGCAGCCAATCTGGGACTAGCGGGGGGGCCCGTGGGGCCAACGTCCTGACTTTC; cdr3_aa: CASSQSGTSGGARGANVLTF
v_call: TRBV27; j_call: TRBJ1-5; clone_size: NA; d_call: NA; cdr3_nt: TGTGCCAGCAGCTTTGGAGTGGGCAATCAGCCCCAGCATTTT; cdr3_aa: CASSFGVGNQPQHF
v_call: TRBV29-1; j_call: TRBJ2-1; clone_size: NA; d_call: TRBD2; cdr3_nt: TGCAGCCTTCCGGGGGGAACCCTCAATGAGCAGTTCTTC; cdr3_aa: CSLPGGTLNEQFF
v_call: TRBV7-9; j_call: TRBJ2-5; clone_size: once; d_call: NA; cdr3_nt: TGTGCCAGCAGCCCAACCCAAGAGACCCAGTACTTC; cdr3_aa: CASSPTQETQYF